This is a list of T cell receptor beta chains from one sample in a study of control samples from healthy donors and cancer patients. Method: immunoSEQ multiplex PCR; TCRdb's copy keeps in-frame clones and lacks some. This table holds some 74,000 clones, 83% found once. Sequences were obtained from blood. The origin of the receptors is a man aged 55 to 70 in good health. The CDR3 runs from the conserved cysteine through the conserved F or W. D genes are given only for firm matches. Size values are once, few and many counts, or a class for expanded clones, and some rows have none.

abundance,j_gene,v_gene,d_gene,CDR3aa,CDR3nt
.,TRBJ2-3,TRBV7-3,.,CATAEGPTDTQYF,TGTGCCACTGCAGAGGGGCCCACAGATACGCAGTATTTT
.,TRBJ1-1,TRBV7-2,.,CASSLEGQVGTEAFF,TGTGCCAGCAGCTTAGAGGGCCAAGTTGGAACTGAAGCTTTCTTT
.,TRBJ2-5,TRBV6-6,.,CASTPGQETQYF,TGTGCCAGCACTCCCGGGCAAGAGACCCAGTACTTC
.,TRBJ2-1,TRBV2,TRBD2,CASSDLTSGSNEQFF,TGTGCCAGCAGTGATTTGACTAGCGGGAGCAATGAGCAGTTCTTC
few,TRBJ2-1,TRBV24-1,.,CATSDPKGDKYNEQFF,TGTGCCACCAGTGACCCCAAGGGAGACAAGTACAATGAGCAGTTCTTC
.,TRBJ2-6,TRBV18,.,CASSPLSGANVLTF,TGTGCCAGCTCCCCTCTCTCTGGGGCCAACGTCCTGACTTTC
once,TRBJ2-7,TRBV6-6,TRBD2,CASSTATSGVPAGF,TGTGCCAGCAGTACAGCGACTAGCGGGGTCCCTGCTGGCTTC
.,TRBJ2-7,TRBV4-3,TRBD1,CASSQEDRGELDEQYF,TGCGCCAGCAGCCAAGAGGACAGGGGCGAATTGGATGAGCAGTACTTC
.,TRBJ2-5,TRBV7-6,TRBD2,CASSLGAGVGETQYF,TGTGCCAGCAGCTTAGGTGCGGGAGTTGGAGAGACCCAGTACTTC
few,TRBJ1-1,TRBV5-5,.,CASSTSLRDTEAFF,TGTGCCAGCAGCACCTCACTTAGGGACACTGAAGCTTTCTTT
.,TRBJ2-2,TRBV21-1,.,CASSKDGTAVAGNGELFF,TGTGCCAGCAGCAAAGATGGTACAGCTGTCGCGGGAAACGGGGAGCTGTTTTTT
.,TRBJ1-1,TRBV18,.,CASSSYSGGGNTEAFF,TGTGCCAGCTCATCATACTCCGGGGGGGGGAACACTGAAGCTTTCTTT
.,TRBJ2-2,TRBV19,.,CASSTVLGASFTGELFF,TGTGCCAGTAGTACTGTCCTAGGGGCTAGCTTCACCGGGGAGCTGTTTTTT
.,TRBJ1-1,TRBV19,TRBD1,CASSIGTENTEAFF,TGTGCCAGTAGTATTGGGACAGAAAACACTGAAGCTTTCTTT
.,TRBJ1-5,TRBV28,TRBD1,CAHNRGEDYSNQPQHF,TGTGCCCACAACAGGGGAGAAGACTATAGCAATCAGCCCCAGCATTTT
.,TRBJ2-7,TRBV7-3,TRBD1,CASSPQGGTGGYEQYF,TGTGCCAGCAGCCCCCAGGGCGGGACAGGGGGCTACGAGCAGTACTTC
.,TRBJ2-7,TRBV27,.,CASSPTLAESYEQYF,TGTGCCAGCAGTCCCACCCTGGCCGAATCCTACGAGCAGTACTTC
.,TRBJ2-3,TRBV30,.,CAWSVQALSTDTQYF,TGTGCCTGGAGTGTTCAGGCTCTTAGCACAGATACGCAGTATTTT
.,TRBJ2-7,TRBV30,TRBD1,CAWNTHRDRGYEQYF,TGTGCCTGGAATACACACCGGGACAGGGGTTACGAGCAGTACTTC
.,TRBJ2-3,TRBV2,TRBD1,CASSDDRVDTQYF,TGTGCCAGCAGCGACGACAGGGTTGATACGCAGTATTTT
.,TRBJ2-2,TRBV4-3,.,CASSPGIANTGELFF,TGCGCCAGCTCCCCTGGGATTGCGAACACCGGGGAGCTGTTTTTT
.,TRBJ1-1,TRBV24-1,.,CATSEPGKDTEAFF,TGTGCCACCAGCGAACCAGGGAAGGACACTGAAGCTTTCTTT
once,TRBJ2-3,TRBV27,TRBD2,CASSLSGAPGTQYF,TGTGCCAGCAGTTTAAGCGGGGCCCCGGGTACGCAGTATTTT
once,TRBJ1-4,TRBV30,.,CAWDWGNEKLFF,TGTGCCTGGGACTGGGGGAATGAAAAACTGTTTTTT
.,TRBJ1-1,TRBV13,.,CASSLAVGGTNTEAFF,TGTGCCAGCAGCTTAGCGGTGGGGGGAACGAACACTGAAGCTTTCTTT
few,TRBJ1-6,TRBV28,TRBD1,CATRGTGVSPLHF,TGTGCCACCAGGGGGACAGGGGTTTCACCCCTCCACTTT
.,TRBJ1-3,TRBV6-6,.,CASSYPPRAGGNTIYF,TGTGCCAGCAGTTACCCCCCAAGGGCTGGTGGAAACACCATATATTTT
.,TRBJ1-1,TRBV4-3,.,CASSQDGRENTEAFF,TGCGCCAGCAGCCAAGATGGAAGGGAAAACACTGAAGCTTTCTTT
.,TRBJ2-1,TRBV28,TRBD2,CASLEGTSGNEQFF,TGTGCCAGCTTAGAGGGGACTAGCGGCAATGAGCAGTTCTTC
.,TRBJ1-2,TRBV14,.,CASSQGRWGYTF,TGTGCCAGCAGCCAAGGCCGATGGGGCTACACCTTC
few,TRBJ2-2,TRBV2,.,CASHQGNTGELFF,TGTGCCAGCCATCAGGGCAACACCGGGGAGCTGTTTTTT
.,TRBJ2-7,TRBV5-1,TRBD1,CASSQPGQGGYEQYF,TGCGCCAGCAGCCAACCGGGACAGGGGGGCTACGAGCAGTACTTC
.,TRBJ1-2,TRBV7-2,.,CASSRQASNYGYTF,TGTGCCAGCAGTAGACAGGCATCTAACTATGGCTACACCTTC
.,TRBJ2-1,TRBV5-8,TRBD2,CASIERGYNEQFF,TGTGCCAGCATAGAGCGGGGGTACAATGAGCAGTTCTTC
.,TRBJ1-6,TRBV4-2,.,CASKGDSSYNSPLHF,TGTGCCAGCAAAGGCGACAGCTCCTATAATTCACCCCTCCACTTT
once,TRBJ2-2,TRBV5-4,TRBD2,CASSLNSGNWYGELFF,TGTGCCAGCAGCCTAAATAGCGGGAATTGGTACGGGGAGCTGTTTTTT
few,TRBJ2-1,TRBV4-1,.,CASSQDFSWLLSYNEQFF,TGCGCCAGCAGCCAAGATTTTTCGTGGCTTCTGTCCTACAATGAGCAGTTCTTC
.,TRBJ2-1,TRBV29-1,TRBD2,CSVIPGTSINEQFF,TGCAGCGTTATCCCTGGGACTAGCATCAATGAGCAGTTCTTC
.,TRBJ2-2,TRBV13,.,CASGRRTTANTGELFF,TGTGCCAGCGGACGAAGGACCACAGCGAACACCGGGGAGCTGTTTTTT
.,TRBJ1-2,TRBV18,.,CASSPGTGFTNYGYTF,TGTGCCAGCTCACCAGGAACAGGGTTCACTAACTATGGCTACACCTTC
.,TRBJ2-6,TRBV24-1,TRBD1,CATSAGPISQGASTSSGANVLTF,TGTGCCACCAGTGCGGGCCCGATATCACAGGGGGCCTCTACCTCCTCTGGGGCCAACGTCCTGACTTTC
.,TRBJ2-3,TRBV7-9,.,CASSSSHTDTQYF,TGTGCCAGCAGCTCTAGCCACACAGATACGCAGTATTTT
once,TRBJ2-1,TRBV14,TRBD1,CASSRQTGNLLYNEQFF,TGTGCCAGCAGCCGTCAGACAGGGAATCTACTCTACAATGAGCAGTTCTTC
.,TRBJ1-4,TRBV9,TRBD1,CASSPGGQPSEKLFF,TGTGCCAGCAGCCCCGGGGGACAGCCTTCCGAAAAACTGTTTTTT
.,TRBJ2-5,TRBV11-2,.,CASSSSRGSGETQYF,TGTGCCAGCAGCTCCAGCAGGGGTTCGGGGGAGACCCAGTACTTC
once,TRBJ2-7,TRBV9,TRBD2,CASSESGTAYEQYF,TGTGCCAGCAGCGAGAGCGGGACGGCTTACGAGCAGTACTTC
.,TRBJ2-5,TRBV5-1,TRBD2,CASSLGGGGETQYF,TGCGCCAGCAGCTTGGGGGGGGGTGGGGAGACCCAGTACTTC
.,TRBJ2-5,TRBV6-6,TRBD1,CASSPGQVKYF,TGTGCCAGCAGTCCTGGACAGGTCAAGTACTTC
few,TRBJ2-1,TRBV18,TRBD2,CASSPQLAGGKGEQFF,TGTGCCAGCTCACCTCAACTAGCGGGAGGAAAAGGTGAGCAGTTCTTC
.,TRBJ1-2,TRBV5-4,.,CASSPQDGGYTF,TGTGCCAGCAGCCCTCAGGACGGCGGCTACACCTTC
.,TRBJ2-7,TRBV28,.,CASTPGYEQYF,TGTGCCAGCACCCCCGGCTACGAGCAGTACTTC
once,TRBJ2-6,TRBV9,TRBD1,CASSALQQGFAGANVLTF,TGTGCCAGCAGCGCCCTCCAACAGGGGTTCGCTGGGGCCAACGTCCTGACTTTC
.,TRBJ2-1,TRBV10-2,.,CASSYTSGNEQFF,TGCGCCAGCAGCTACACTTCGGGCAATGAGCAGTTCTTC
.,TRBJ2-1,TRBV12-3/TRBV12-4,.,CASRITGRDEQFF,TGTGCCAGCAGGATTACAGGGAGGGATGAGCAGTTCTTC
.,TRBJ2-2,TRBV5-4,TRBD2,CASSLSSGGVNTGELFF,TGTGCCAGCAGCTTGTCTAGCGGGGGTGTGAACACCGGGGAGCTGTTTTTT